In its sample, the clone carrying this T cell receptor beta chain was seen a few times. Its antigen is unidentified. These data belong to a study of response to subunit inactivated influenza vaccine. Study-level findings and limits: Authors suggested seasonal influenza vaccinations each recruit few new T cells.

TCRdb called the RT-PCR reads again in MiXCR, with one record for every CDR3 protein. The sample lists approximately 570,000 distinct CDR3 sequences; 7.6% were seen once. Trimming took 0 bases from V and 6 from J; bases not matched to a gene: 7. CDR3 length: 15 residues. Per germline, CDR1 SGHRS and CDR2 YFSETQ. This chain connects TRBV5-1 to TRBJ2-7; 9 bases line up with TRBD1. This TCR derives from a man aged 50 to 75 who received an inactivated influenza vaccine. Sequenced material: PBMCs from blood, taken roughly 24 months after vaccination. CDR3 DNA sequence: TGCGCCAGCAGCTTGGCTCCGGGACAGGGCCCCGAGCAGTACTTC. Amino acid sequence: CASSLAPGQGPEQYF. Together with reference TRBV5-1 and TRBJ2-7, the CDR3 gives the full variable domain: KAGVTQTPRYLIKTRGQQVTLSCSPISGHRSVSWYQQTPGQGLQFLFEYFSETQRNKGNFPGRFSGRQFSNSRSEMNVSTLELGDSALYLCASSLAPGQGPEQYFGPGTRLTVT.